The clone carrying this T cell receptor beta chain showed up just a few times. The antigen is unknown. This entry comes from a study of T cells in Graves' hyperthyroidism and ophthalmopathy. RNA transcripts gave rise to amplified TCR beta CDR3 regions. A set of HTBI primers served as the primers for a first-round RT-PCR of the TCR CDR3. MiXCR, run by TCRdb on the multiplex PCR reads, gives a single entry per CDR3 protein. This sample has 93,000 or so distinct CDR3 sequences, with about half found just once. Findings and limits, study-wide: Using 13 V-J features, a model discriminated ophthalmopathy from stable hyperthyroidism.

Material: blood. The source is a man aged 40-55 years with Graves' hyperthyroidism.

The CDR3 region is CASSRESSGRARTGELFF. CDR3 DNA: TGTGCCAGCAGCCGGGAATCTAGCGGGAGGGCGCGCACCGGGGAGCTGTTTTTT. This chain connects TRBV7-2 to TRBJ2-2; 12 positions agree with TRBD2. Germline assignment: CDR1 SGHTA and CDR2 FQGNSA. V shed 5 bases, J shed 4 bases, and the junction held 11 bases outside the gene matches. This CDR3 spans 18 amino acids.